This entry describes one TCR beta chain. This sample includes further DNA sequences coding for the same CDR3. In the original analysis: Amplification of reference gene primers provided the estimated nucleated cell counts. The method was immunoSEQ multiplex PCR; TCRdb's version includes in-frame clones alone and lacks a portion of them. Clone size and the V and J calls come from that table; the DNA yielded D and trimming. The table has 340,000 or so clones, about nine tenths seen once; the top ten hold 1%. These data belong to a study of blood T cell repertoires in COVID-19. Study context: COVID-19 samples, acute and convalescent, were from the United States, Italy and Spain. The analysed material was cDNA or gDNA that came from T cells, B-cell-depleted T cells, or PBMCs.

Germline V gene sequence: CDR1 SGHRS, CDR2 YFSETQ. V lost 2 bases and J lost 3, with 7 bases in between. The CDR3 has 13 residues. The chain uses TRBV5-1 and TRBJ2-3; D might be TRBD1 (6 bases). The sequencing sample was made of peripheral blood. This clonotype was sampled from a man aged 45 to 65 with active or convalescent COVID-19. The CDR3 spells CASSFQGTDTQYF. In nucleotides, the CDR3 is TGCGCCAGCAGCTTCCAGGGGACAGATACGCAGTATTTT.